Sequencing of this T cell receptor beta chain was carried out in a study of vaccination effects on CD4 cells after COVID-19. There are 20 residues in the CDR3. Germline V gene lookup returns CDR1 SGHTA and CDR2 FQGNSA. With V trimmed by 0 bases and J by 6 bases, 19 bases remained unmatched. On this clone itself: Antigen specificity is unknown.

Expansion of antigen-specific CD4+ T cells with viral peptide pools was carried out by the ViraFEST assay before sequencing. Once cultured for 9 to 11 days, the cells underwent separation to obtain CD4+ T cells. Nucleocapsid antibody tests were negative, and the vaccine recipients had no prior SARS-CoV-2 infection. Wells each received 2 million or so PBMC, cultured with about 9.3 IU/ml IL-2 and around 10 ug/ml peptides. Researchers swapped half the medium for IL-2 medium on both days 3 and 7. Clones were sequenced by immunoSEQ multiplex PCR, and TCRdb holds only the in-frame ones, with some missing. The sample lists over 60,000 clones, about 72% occurring once. Points from the study as a whole: There was marked clonal contraction among infection- and vaccine-induced clones late after vaccination. In vaccinees who were healthy, merely 1 out of 255 vaccine-induced clones cross-reacted with common cold coronaviruses.

This clonotype was sampled from a human donor who received a COVID-19 vaccine. This specimen consisted of CD4+ T cells from PBMCs cultured with HCoV-NL63 spike peptides, obtained before COVID-19 vaccination. The chain is built from TRBV7-2 and TRBJ1-2, with TRBD1 matching over 10 bases. CDR3 sequence (DNA): TGTGCCAGCAGCTTAGCCCCAGGAGGGACAGGGGCCTCGAGGGTTGATGGCTACACCTTC. It specifies CASSLAPGGTGASRVDGYTF.